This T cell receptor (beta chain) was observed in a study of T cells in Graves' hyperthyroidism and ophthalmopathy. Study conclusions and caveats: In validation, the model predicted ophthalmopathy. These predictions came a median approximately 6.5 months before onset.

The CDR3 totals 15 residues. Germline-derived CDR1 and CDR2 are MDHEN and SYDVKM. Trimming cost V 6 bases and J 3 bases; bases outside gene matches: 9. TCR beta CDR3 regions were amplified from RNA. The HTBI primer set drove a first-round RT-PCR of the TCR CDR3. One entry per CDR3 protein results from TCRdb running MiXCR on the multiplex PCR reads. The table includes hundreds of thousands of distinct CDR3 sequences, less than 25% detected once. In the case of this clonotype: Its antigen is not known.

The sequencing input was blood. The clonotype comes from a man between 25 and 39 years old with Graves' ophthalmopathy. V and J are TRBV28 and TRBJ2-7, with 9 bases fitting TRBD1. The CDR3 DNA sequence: TGTGCCAGCAGACCACAGGGGGCTAGAGGCTACGAGCAGTACTTC. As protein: CASRPQGARGYEQYF.